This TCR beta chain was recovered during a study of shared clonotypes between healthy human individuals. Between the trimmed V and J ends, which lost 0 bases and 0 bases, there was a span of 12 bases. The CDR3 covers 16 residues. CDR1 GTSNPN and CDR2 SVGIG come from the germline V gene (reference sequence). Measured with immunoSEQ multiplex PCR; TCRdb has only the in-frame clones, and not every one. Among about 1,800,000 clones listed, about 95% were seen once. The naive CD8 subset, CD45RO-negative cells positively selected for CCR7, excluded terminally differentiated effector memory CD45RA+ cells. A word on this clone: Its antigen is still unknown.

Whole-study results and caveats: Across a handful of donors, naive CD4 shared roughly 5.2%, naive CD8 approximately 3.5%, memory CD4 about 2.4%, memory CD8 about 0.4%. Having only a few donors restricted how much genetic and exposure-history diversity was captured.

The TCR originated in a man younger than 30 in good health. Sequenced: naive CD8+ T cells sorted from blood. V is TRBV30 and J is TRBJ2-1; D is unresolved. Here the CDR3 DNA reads TGTGCCTGGAGTGTACGTGTACCCGGCTCCTACAATGAGCAGTTCTTC. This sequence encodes CAWSVRVPGSYNEQFF.